The 10 T cell receptor beta chains in this list originate from one sample, sequenced in a study of shared clonotypes between healthy human individuals. Naive CD8 cells, CD45RO-negative and positively selected for CCR7, excluded terminally differentiated effector memory CD45RA+ cells. Data came from immunoSEQ multiplex PCR; TCRdb stores just in-frame clones and leaves some out. The table includes about 700,000 clones, approximately 90% detected once. Sequences were obtained from naive CD8+ T cells sorted from blood. The source is a man aged 25 to 40 in good health.

The J gene is TRBJ2-7, the V gene TRBV27; possible D gene TRBD2, 5 bases. The CDR3 runs to 14 residues. CDR1 MNHEY and CDR2 SMNVEV come from the germline V gene (reference sequence). V lost 3 bases to trimming and J lost 4 bases, with 13 bases between them. The CDR3 region has the DNA TGTGCCAGCAGTTTTGGGAGAATCGGGTACGAGCAGTACTTC. Protein product: CASSFGRIGYEQYF.

The rearrangement links TRBV7-2 to TRBJ2-3; D unresolved. CDR1 and CDR2 (germline): SGHTA, FQGNSA. Trimming cost V 6 bases and J 6 bases, with 13 bases left between them. CDR3 length: 13 amino acids. CDR3 coding DNA: TGTGCCAGCAGAAAAACTGGTCGGGATACGCAGTATTTT. Protein sequence: CASRKTGRDTQYF. Full variable domain (outside the CDR3, taken from reference TRBV7-2 and TRBJ2-3): GAGVSQSPSNKVTEKGKDVELRCDPISGHTALYWYRQSLGQGLEFLIYFQGNSAPDKSGLPSDRFSAERTGGSVSTLTIQRTQQEDSAVYLCASRKTGRDTQYFGPGTRLTVL.

V gene TRBV6-5 combines with J gene TRBJ1-5, with TRBD1 matching over 9 bases. V shed 10 bases, J shed 8 bases, and the junction held 9 bases outside the gene matches. The CDR3 length is 13 residues. Germline CDR1 is MNHEY and CDR2 is SVGAGI. The CDR3 DNA sequence: TGTGCCACATCGACAGGGGGGCCTGAGCCCCAGCATTTT. Its protein is CATSTGGPEPQHF.

The chain employs TRBV19 and TRBJ2-1; D is possibly TRBD2 (5 bases). Trimming took off 6 bases at V and 0 bases at J, with 21 bases between the two ends. The CDR3 contains 18 residues. Germline V gives CDR1 LNHDA, CDR2 SQIVND (reference sequence). The CDR3 loop is CASRRFFSGGGSYNEQFF. Written as DNA, the CDR3 is TGTGCCAGTAGGAGGTTCTTTTCCGGCGGAGGCTCCTACAATGAGCAGTTCTTC.

In this sample, this clone turned up once. The chain has TRBV5-6 and TRBJ1-5; 10 nucleotides align to TRBD1. The length of the CDR3 is 18 residues. J gave up 1 base and V 4 bases, and 11 bases lay outside the gene matches. Per germline, CDR1 SGHDT and CDR2 YYEEEE. The CDR3 spells CASSNRDRGRESNQPQHF. The CDR3 bases are TGTGCCAGCAGCAACCGGGACAGGGGACGTGAGAGCAATCAGCCCCAGCATTTT.

The chain is built from TRBV10-3 and TRBJ2-7; TRBD1 matches 8 bases. Trimming removed 4 bases from V and 4 bases from J; junction bases left unmatched: 9. Per germline, CDR1 ENHRY and CDR2 SYGVKD. CDR3 length: 15 residues. This chain's CDR3 is CAISGGQGAKYEQYF. The CDR3 region has the DNA TGTGCCATCAGTGGGGGTCAGGGGGCGAAGTACGAGCAGTACTTC.

The gene calls are TRBV6-1 and TRBJ1-3; maybe TRBD1 (5 bases). V lost 2 bases and J lost 0, with 11 bases in between. The V gene's germline CDR1 is MNHNS and CDR2 SASEGT. This CDR3 has 16 amino acids. The CDR3 loop reads CASSELRASSGNTIYF. CDR3 in DNA: TGTGCCAGCAGTGAACTCAGGGCCTCCTCTGGAAACACCATATATTTT.

The chain couples TRBV7-8 to TRBJ2-7; no clear D. The CDR3 is 13 residues long. Trimming removed 3 bases at V and 5 bases at J, with 11 bases between. CDR1 SGHVS and CDR2 FQNEAQ come from the germline V gene. The CDR3: CASSLLVVNEQYF. The CDR3 region has the DNA TGTGCCAGCAGCTTGCTAGTTGTCAACGAGCAGTACTTC.

This chain joins TRBV28 and TRBJ2-2, with a tentative D call TRBD1 (5 bases). Trimming left V 6 bases short and J 10 bases short, with 9 bases between. This CDR3 region has 11 residues. In germline, CDR1 is MDHEN, CDR2 SYDVKM. The CDR3 loop reads CASSTGLELFF. CDR3 bases: TGTGCCAGCAGCACAGGATTGGAGCTGTTTTTT.

V and J are TRBV7-9 and TRBJ1-1; D unresolved. The V end lost 5 bases, the J end lost 1 base, and 14 bases lay between the germline ends. Per the germline V gene, CDR1 is SEHNR and CDR2 is FQNEAQ (reference sequence). This CDR3 has 15 residues. In nucleotides, the CDR3 is TGTGCCAGCAGCCTCCCCAAACGGGGGAACACTGAAGCTTTCTTT. Protein sequence: CASSLPKRGNTEAFF.